This T cell receptor (beta chain) was identified during a study of T cells after yellow fever vaccination. Study as a whole: The SMART-Seq v4 Ultra Low Input method served to prepare the low-cell-number fractions.

A word on this clonotype: Its antigen is unidentified.

Findings of the study overall: Once the booster was given, most primary-vaccination clones reappeared, at about 96% for CD4 and around 90% for CD8.

From germline, CDR1 is MDHEN and CDR2 SYDVKM. Deletions cut 5 bases from V and 0 bases from J, with 12 bases between. The CDR3 runs 15 residues. The TCR cDNA carried a universal primer site and UMIs from 5'RACE template switching. MiXCR, run by TCRdb on the 5' RACE reads, gives a single entry per CDR3 protein. The sample contains under 550,000 distinct CDR3 sequences, 20% to 25% of which appear only once. Source: PBMCs, taken approximately 22 days after the first yellow fever vaccination. The rearrangement uses TRBV28 and TRBJ2-3, with D hard to call. The clonotype comes from a man aged 18 to 35 who received the YFV17D yellow fever vaccine. As DNA, the CDR3 is TGTGCCAGCAGTGGATCCCAGACTAGCACAGATACGCAGTATTTT. Translation: CASSGSQTSTDTQYF.